The 7 T cell receptor beta chains below come from one sample, sequenced in a study of T cells after yellow fever vaccination. TCRdb reanalysed the 5' RACE reads using MiXCR and keeps one entry per CDR3 protein. The table records 450,000 to 600,000 distinct CDR3 sequences, roughly a sixth of them present only once. Sequencing was performed on PBMCs, taken about 5 days after the first yellow fever vaccination. The receptors originated from a man aged 18 to 29 who received the YFV17D yellow fever vaccine.

This clonotype was seen more than once but under ten times. The chain joins TRBV6-1 to TRBJ2-7, with D possibly called TRBD1 or TRBD2 (6 bases each). Looked up from germline, CDR1 is MNHNS and CDR2 is SASEGT. The CDR3 totals 13 residues. Trimming took 6 bases from V and 4 from J, leaving 13 bases between them. In nucleotides, the CDR3 is TGTGCCAGCAGCAAGGGGGGAATTTACGAGCAGTACGTC. Translated: CASSKGGIYEQYV.

The V and J genes are TRBV2 and TRBJ2-5; tentatively, D is TRBD2 (6 bases). In germline, CDR1 is SNHLY, CDR2 FYNNEI. V was cut by 2 bases and J by 4 bases, with 14 bases left in between. This CDR3 is 15 amino acids long. CDR3 protein: CASSEQGGNRETQYF. The CDR3, as DNA: TGTGCCAGCAGTGAACAGGGCGGGAATAGAGAGACCCAGTACTTC.

The chain employs TRBV15 and TRBJ2-3; TRBD2 aligns across 14 bases. CDR3 length: 18 residues. Germline V gives CDR1 LNHNV, CDR2 YYDKDF (reference sequence). V lost 0 bases and J lost 2; bases outside the gene matches: 4. For the CDR3, the DNA is TGTGCCACCAGCAGAGATCCGGGACTAGCGGGGGACACAGATACGCAGTATTTT. It translates to CATSRDPGLAGDTDTQYF.

This CDR3 reads CSAKGGIDAEAFF. The CDR3 nucleotides read TGCAGCGCCAAAGGGGGGATTGACGCTGAAGCTTTCTTT. The chain recombines TRBV29-1 with TRBJ1-1, with D perhaps TRBD1 (6 bases). The CDR3 runs to 13 residues. The germline V and J ends were trimmed by 7 bases and 6 bases, with 18 bases remaining between them. CDR1 is SQVTM and CDR2 is ANQGSEA in the germline V gene.

Notes on this clonotype: A much larger clone lies one base from this, so it may be a read error. V is TRBV12-3 or TRBV12-4 and J is TRBJ2-4, with 9 positions matching TRBD2. This CDR3 region has 19 residues. In nucleotides, the CDR3 is TGTACCAGCAGTTCTATCCTAGCGGGGCCACCAAGGACCAAAAACATTCAGTACTTC. Translated: CTSSSILAGPPRTKNIQYF.

There are a few counts of this clonotype. This sequence joins TRBV5-1 and TRBJ2-7; D is possibly TRBD1 (5 bases). CDR1 and CDR2 (germline): SGHRS, YFSETQ. The V end lost 0 bases, the J end lost 4 bases, and 20 bases lay between the germline ends. The CDR3 is made up of 17 amino acids. CDR3: CASSLVDSRDPLYEQYF. The CDR3 DNA sequence: TGCGCCAGCAGCTTGGTTGATTCCAGGGATCCCCTATACGAGCAGTACTTC.

This clonotype turned up a few times. The chain employs TRBV30 and TRBJ1-1; the D is unclear. The V and J ends lost 3 bases and 7 bases respectively, with 12 bases between them. CDR1 is GTSNPN, CDR2 SVGIG, per germline (reference sequence). The CDR3 has 12 amino acids. The DNA for the CDR3 is TGTGCCTGGAGGAGAACTTTGGGTGAAGCTTTCTTT. It specifies CAWRRTLGEAFF. The whole variable domain, filled in from reference TRBV30 and TRBJ1-1, reads SQTIHQWPATLVQPVGSPLSLECTVEGTSNPNLYWYRQAAGRGLQLLFYSVGIGQISSEVPQNLSASRPQDRQFILSSKKLLLSDSGFYLCAWRRTLGEAFFGQGTRLTVV.